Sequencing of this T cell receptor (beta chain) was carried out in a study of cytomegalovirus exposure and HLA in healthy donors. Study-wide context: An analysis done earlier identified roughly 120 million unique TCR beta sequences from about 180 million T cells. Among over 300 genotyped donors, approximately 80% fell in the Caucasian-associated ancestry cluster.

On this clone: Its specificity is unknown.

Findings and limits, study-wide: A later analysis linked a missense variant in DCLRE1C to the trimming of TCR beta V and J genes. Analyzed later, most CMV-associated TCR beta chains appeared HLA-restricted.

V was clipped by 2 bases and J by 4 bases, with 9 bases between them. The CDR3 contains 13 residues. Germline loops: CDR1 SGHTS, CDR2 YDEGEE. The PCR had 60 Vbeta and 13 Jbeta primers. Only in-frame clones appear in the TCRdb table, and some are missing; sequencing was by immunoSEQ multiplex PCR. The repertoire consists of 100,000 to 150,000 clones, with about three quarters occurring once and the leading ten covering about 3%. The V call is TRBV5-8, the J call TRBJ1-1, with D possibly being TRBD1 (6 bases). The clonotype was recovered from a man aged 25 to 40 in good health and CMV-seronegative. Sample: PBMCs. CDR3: CASSFRGGTEAFF. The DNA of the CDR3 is TGTGCCAGCAGCTTCAGGGGTGGCACTGAAGCTTTCTTT.